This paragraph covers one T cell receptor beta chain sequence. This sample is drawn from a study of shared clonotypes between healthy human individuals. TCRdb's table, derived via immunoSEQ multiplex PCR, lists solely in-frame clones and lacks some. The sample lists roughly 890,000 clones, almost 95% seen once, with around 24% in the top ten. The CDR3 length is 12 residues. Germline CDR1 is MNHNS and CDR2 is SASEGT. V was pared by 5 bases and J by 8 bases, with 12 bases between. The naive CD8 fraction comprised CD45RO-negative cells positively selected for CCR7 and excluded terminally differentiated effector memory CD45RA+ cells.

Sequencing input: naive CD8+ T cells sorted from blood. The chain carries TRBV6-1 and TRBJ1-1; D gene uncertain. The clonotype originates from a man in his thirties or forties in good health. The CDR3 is CASSIIWAEAFF. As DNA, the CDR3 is TGTGCCAGCAGTATAATCTGGGCCGAAGCTTTCTTT.